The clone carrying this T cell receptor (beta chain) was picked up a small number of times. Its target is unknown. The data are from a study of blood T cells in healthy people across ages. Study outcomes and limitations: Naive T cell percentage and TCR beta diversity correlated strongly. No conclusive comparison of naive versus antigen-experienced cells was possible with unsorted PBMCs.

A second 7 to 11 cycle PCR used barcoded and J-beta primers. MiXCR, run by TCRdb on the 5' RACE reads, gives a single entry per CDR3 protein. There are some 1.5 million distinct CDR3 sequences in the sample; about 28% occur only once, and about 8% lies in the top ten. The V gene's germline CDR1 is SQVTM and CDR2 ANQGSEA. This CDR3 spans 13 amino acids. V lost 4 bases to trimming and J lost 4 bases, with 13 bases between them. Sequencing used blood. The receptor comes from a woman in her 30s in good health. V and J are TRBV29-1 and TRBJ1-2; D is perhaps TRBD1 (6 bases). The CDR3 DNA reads TGCAGCGTTGGGGCGGGGGCCGGCTATGGCTACACCTTC. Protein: CSVGAGAGYGYTF. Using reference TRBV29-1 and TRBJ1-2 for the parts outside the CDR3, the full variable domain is SAVISQKPSRDICQRGTSLTIQCQVDSQVTMMFWYRQQPGQSLTLIATANQGSEATYESGFVIDKFPISRPNLTFSTLTVSNMSPEDSSIYLCSVGAGAGYGYTFGSGTRLTVV.